A single sample is the source of the 2 T cell receptor beta chains below, sequenced in a study of identical twins. Each CDR3 protein gets one entry after TCRdb re-called the 5' RACE reads with MiXCR. The sample lists hundreds of thousands of distinct CDR3 sequences, nearly 9.5% occurring once. The data were also submitted as part of a second study, on yellow fever vaccine responses in identical twins.

The sequenced material came from CD8+ T cells sorted from blood. These receptors all stem from a woman younger than 30 in good health.

This clonotype was found many times. V gene TRBV24-1 combines with J gene TRBJ2-2; 9 nucleotides agree with TRBD1. CDR1 is KGHDR, CDR2 SFDVKD, per germline. The V segment lost 7 bases and the J segment 3 bases; nucleotides outside the gene matches: 8. This CDR3 has 16 amino acids. CDR3: CATSLTGGADTGELFF. The CDR3 DNA sequence: TGTGCCACCAGCCTAACAGGGGGCGCTGACACCGGGGAGCTGTTTTTT.

This clonotype has a count of ten or more. The rearrangement joins TRBV28 to TRBJ2-7, with D possibly being TRBD2 (6 bases). The V gene lost 5 bases and the J gene lost 0 bases, with 17 bases spanning the gap. Germline V gene lookup returns CDR1 MDHEN and CDR2 SYDVKM. This CDR3 contains 16 residues. The CDR3 here is CASSVPGDGSSYEQYF. For the CDR3, the DNA is TGTGCCAGCAGTGTTCCTGGGGACGGGAGCTCCTACGAGCAGTACTTC.